Presented here are 17 T cell receptor beta chains from one specimen sequenced in a study of PD-1 blockade in classical Hodgkin lymphoma. Exposure to brentuximab vedotin varied, and each patient had relapsed following autologous stem cell transplantation. Sequencing was performed with immunoSEQ multiplex PCR; in TCRdb, only in-frame clones are kept and a portion is missing. In the table there are some 10,000 clones, around four fifths of which are singletons. Sequenced material: peripheral blood mononuclear cells (PBMCs), taken before the second cycle of nivolumab. These receptors were collected from a human donor with classical Hodgkin lymphoma.

This rearrangement joins TRBV18 to TRBJ2-7; D might be TRBD1 (5 bases). The CDR3 runs 12 residues. Trimming shortened V by 3 bases and J by 5 bases, and 8 bases separated the two germline ends. Germline V CDR1 and CDR2: KGHSH, LQKENI. CDR3 coding DNA: TGTGCCAGCTCACCTAGGGGTCACGAGCAGTACTTC. Its protein product is CASSPRGHEQYF.

This clone was detected only once. The chain combines TRBV27 with TRBJ2-5; the D gene is possibly TRBD1 (6 bases). Trimming shortened V by 3 bases and J by 2 bases, and 10 bases separated the two germline ends. The CDR3 is 14 residues long. The germline gives CDR1 MNHEY, CDR2 SMNVEV (reference sequence). The CDR3 loop is CASSLGQRQETQYF. The CDR3 nucleotides read TGTGCCAGCAGTTTGGGACAACGTCAAGAGACCCAGTACTTC.

In this sample, this clone turned up a few times. The rearrangement joins TRBV30 to TRBJ2-7; weak D call: TRBD1 (6 bases). The germline V gene encodes CDR1 GTSNPN and CDR2 SVGIG (reference sequence). Trimming removed 4 bases at V and 4 bases at J, with 14 bases between. The CDR3 sequence is 13 residues long. CDR3 region: CAWTRTANYEQYF. CDR3 nucleotide sequence: TGTGCCTGGACCAGGACAGCCAATTACGAGCAGTACTTC.

The chain is built from TRBV28 and TRBJ2-5; D unclear. The CDR3 has 11 amino acids. Germline loops: CDR1 MDHEN, CDR2 SYDVKM. Trimming left V 1 base short and J 11 bases short, with 8 bases between. CDR3 coding DNA: TGTGCCAGCAGTTTATATCAGGAGCAGTACTTC. It encodes CASSLYQEQYF.

This clone was seen more than once but under ten times. CDR3 amino acids: CASRNNQYNEQFF. CDR3 sequence (DNA): TGTGCCAGCAGGAACAATCAATACAATGAGCAGTTCTTC. The chain employs TRBV6-1 and TRBJ2-1; D not certain. The V end lost 6 bases, the J end lost 4 bases, and 10 bases lay between the germline ends. Germline V CDR1 and CDR2: MNHNS, SASEGT. The CDR3 is 13 amino acids.

The chain recombines TRBV5-4 with TRBJ2-5; TRBD1 is a possible D gene (6 bases). Germline CDR1 SGHNT, CDR2 YYREEE (reference sequence). Trimming shortened V by 2 bases and J by 1 base, and 9 bases separated the two germline ends. The CDR3 consists of 14 residues. This CDR3 reads CASSFDRRQETQYF. The CDR3 region has the DNA TGTGCCAGCAGCTTTGACAGGCGCCAAGAGACCCAGTACTTC.

This clone was counted a few times. The chain uses TRBV7-2 and TRBJ1-2; D ambiguous. From germline, CDR1 is SGHTA and CDR2 FQGNSA. Trimming left V 2 bases short and J 9 bases short, with 16 bases between. CDR3 length equals 14 residues. The CDR3 loop reads CASSLSLPGRSYTF. The CDR3 DNA sequence: TGTGCCAGCAGCTTAAGTCTCCCAGGTAGGAGCTACACCTTC.

This clone was seen only once. The chain combines TRBV28 with TRBJ2-3; 14 bases fit TRBD2. The V gene's germline CDR1 is MDHEN and CDR2 SYDVKM. The CDR3 has 17 residues. Unmatched junction bases numbered 5, after V lost 3 bases and J lost 3 bases. The CDR3 loop is CASSLGTSGRSTDTQYF. DNA for the CDR3: TGTGCCAGCAGTTTGGGGACTAGCGGGAGAAGTACAGATACGCAGTATTTT.

The genes are TRBV5-6 and TRBJ2-5, with 7 bases matching TRBD2. This CDR3 is 15 amino acids long. Looked up from germline, CDR1 is SGHDT and CDR2 is YYEEEE. Unmatched junction bases numbered 15, after V lost 5 bases and J lost 8 bases. The CDR3 is CASSPTPAGHETQYF. DNA of the CDR3: TGTGCCAGCAGTCCTACGCCAGCGGGGCATGAAACCCAGTACTTC. Based on the CDR3 plus reference TRBV5-6 and TRBJ2-5, the full variable domain is DAGVTQSPTHLIKTRGQQVTLRCSPKSGHDTVSWYQQALGQGPQFIFQYYEEEERQRGNFPDRFSGHQFPNYSSELNVNALLLGDSALYLCASSPTPAGHETQYFGPGTRLLVL.

The V gene is TRBV28, the J gene TRBJ1-2; D may be TRBD1 (5 bases). The germline V gene encodes CDR1 MDHEN and CDR2 SYDVKM. There are 14 residues in the CDR3. Trimming took 6 bases from V and 8 from J, leaving 19 bases between them. Here the CDR3 reads CASSPGRPVRGYTF. The CDR3 nucleotides read TGTGCCAGCAGCCCGGGACGGCCCGTTCGAGGCTACACCTTC.

The chain carries TRBV29-1 and TRBJ1-1; 10 bases agree with TRBD1. Germline V lookup: CDR1 SQVTM, CDR2 ANQGSEA. The CDR3 consists of 15 residues. Trimming at V came to 5 bases and at J to 1 base, leaving 7 bases not matched to a gene. The CDR3 spells CSVHGTGEGNTEAFF. CDR3 coding DNA: TGCAGCGTTCATGGGACAGGGGAAGGGAACACTGAAGCTTTCTTT.

The chain links TRBV29-1 to TRBJ1-3; TRBD1 aligns across 9 bases. The germline CDR1 and CDR2 sequences are SQVTM and ANQGSEA. The V segment lost 1 base and the J segment 8 bases; nucleotides outside the gene matches: 6. The CDR3 has 14 residues. CDR3 sequence: CSVEGGTGWDTIYF. CDR3 in DNA: TGCAGCGTTGAAGGAGGGACAGGGTGGGACACCATATATTTT.

The chain joins TRBV7-3 to TRBJ1-5; D gene ambiguous. V was trimmed by 5 bases and J by 3 bases, leaving 8 bases between them. The germline CDR1 and CDR2 sequences are SGHTA and FQGTGA. The CDR3 extends over 13 amino acids. CDR3 nucleotide sequence: TGTGCCAGCAGCCCGGGGTTCAATCAGCCCCAGCATTTT. As protein: CASSPGFNQPQHF.

The chain joins TRBV7-9 to TRBJ2-1; the D gene could be TRBD1 or TRBD2 (5 bases each). The CDR3 contains 16 residues. Trimming took 5 bases from V and 1 from J, leaving 15 bases between them. The germline V gene has CDR1 SEHNR and CDR2 FQNEAQ (reference sequence). The CDR3 sequence is CASSGPFGTSYNEQFF. CDR3 nucleotide sequence: TGTGCCAGCAGCGGTCCCTTTGGGACGTCCTACAATGAGCAGTTCTTC.

The chain uses TRBV4-1 and TRBJ2-1; D gene unclear. The germline CDR1 and CDR2 sequences are MGHRA and YSYEKL. The V end lost 0 bases, the J end lost 4 bases, and 10 bases lay between the germline ends. This CDR3 is built from 15 residues. The CDR3 DNA is TGCGCCAGCAGCCAAGAGGGCTGGCTGTACAATGAGCAGTTCTTC. Translating it yields CASSQEGWLYNEQFF.

This sequence joins TRBV30 and TRBJ2-3, with a possible D match to TRBD1 (6 bases). V was trimmed by 3 bases and J by 1 base, leaving 8 bases between them. Germline V gives CDR1 GTSNPN, CDR2 SVGIG (reference sequence). The CDR3 is made up of 13 amino acids. The CDR3 reads CAWRRTGTDTQYF. The DNA of the CDR3 is TGTGCCTGGAGGCGGACAGGCACAGATACGCAGTATTTT.

This clone was seen a few times. The CDR3 DNA is TGTGCCAGCAGCTTGTCCGGGACCGCCTCCTACAATGAGCAGTTCTTC. It translates to CASSLSGTASYNEQFF. The chain combines TRBV7-8 with TRBJ2-1; either TRBD1 or TRBD2 may fit D (5 bases each). Germline V gene lookup returns CDR1 SGHVS and CDR2 FQNEAQ. V was trimmed by 3 bases and J by 0 bases, leaving 12 bases between them. CDR3 size: 16 residues.